This T cell receptor (beta chain) was recovered during a study of human T cells and chemical hapten exposure. The overall study: There were weekly diphenylcyclopropenone doses to the scalp for patients throughout the roughly 24-week study. Recorded diagnoses among the mostly female patients were alopecia areata, totalis or universalis.

TCRdb re-analysed the RACE reads in MiXCR, keeping a single row per CDR3 protein. The repertoire has approximately 370,000 distinct CDR3 sequences, around 5% of them found once; the top ten carry approximately 8.2%. Time point of the sample: pre-sensitization, week 0. This sample's treatment: therapeutic diphenylcyclopropenone sensitization with weekly scalp DPC. Total RNA was extracted from unfractionated whole blood. Germline lookup yields CDR1 LGHNA and CDR2 YNFKEQ. The CDR3 spans 18 residues. The V gene end was trimmed by 4 bases and the J gene end by 0 bases; junction bases not matched to a gene: 13.

The source of this sequence is a woman younger than 30 with alopecia areata. Some clones in this sample may be carry-over from other donors' samples. Sequences were derived from whole blood, sampled in connection with sensitization to the hapten diphenylcyclopropenone (DPC). The rearrangement uses TRBV4-2 and TRBJ2-7, with 9 bases lining up with TRBD2. In DNA, the CDR3 is TGTGCCAGCAGCCTAAGCCCTAGCGGGGCCCCGAGCTCCTACGAGCAGTACTTC. It is translated as CASSLSPSGAPSSYEQYF.